Presented here are 16 T cell receptor beta chains from one specimen sequenced in a study of OX40 agonist ivuxolimab in advanced cancers. The repertoire was sequenced with immunoSEQ multiplex PCR; TCRdb's copy has only in-frame clones and lacks some. The sample has 68,000 or so clones, roughly 85% seen once. Specimen: CD4+ or CD8+ T cells sorted from blood, collected in a trial of the OX40 agonist ivuxolimab. These receptors were collected from an adult with an advanced solid tumor such as melanoma, head and neck, liver or kidney cancer.

The gene calls are TRBV2 and TRBJ1-1, with 10 bases aligning to TRBD1. Germline V CDR1 and CDR2: SNHLY, FYNNEI. The CDR3 loop spans 15 amino acids. The trim removed 8 bases at V and 5 bases at J, leaving 11 bases unmatched. The CDR3 DNA reads TGTGCCAGCGGTGGACAGGGGGTAGTGTATACTGAAGCTTTCTTT. Amino acids: CASGGQGVVYTEAFF.

This clone was recorded once. The chain combines TRBV27 with TRBJ2-1; D might be TRBD1 (7 bases). Germline lookup yields CDR1 MNHEY and CDR2 SMNVEV (reference sequence). CDR3 length: 13 residues. Trimming took 5 bases from V and 6 from J, leaving 11 bases between them. CDR3 in DNA: TGTGCCAGCAGTGTCCAGGGGGGCAATGAGCAGTTCTTC. Protein sequence: CASSVQGGNEQFF.

V gene TRBV7-2 combines with J gene TRBJ1-2; no clear D gene. V was clipped by 1 base and J by 8 bases, with 14 bases between them. Germline V CDR1 and CDR2: SGHTA, FQGNSA. This CDR3 contains 14 residues. CDR3 nucleotides: TGTGCCAGCAGCTTAGGCGGGGAGTCGGGGGGCTACACCTTC. Translating it yields CASSLGGESGGYTF.

The chain is built from TRBV2 and TRBJ2-1; D is ambiguous. V gave up 6 bases and J gave up 7 bases, with 13 bases separating them. The length of the CDR3 is 13 residues. Germline CDR1 reads SNHLY; CDR2 reads FYNNEI. The CDR3 DNA sequence: TGTGCCAGCAGCCTCGGATATCAGAATGAGCAGTTCTTC. Translating it yields CASSLGYQNEQFF.

The V call is TRBV6-5, the J call TRBJ1-1, with D maybe TRBD1 (5 bases). The V end was cut by 4 bases, the J end by 6 bases, with 15 bases between. From germline, CDR1 is MNHEY and CDR2 SVGAGI. The length of the CDR3 is 14 residues. The CDR3 DNA reads as TGTGCCAGCAGTTTGGGACCTGCCGGCCCTGAAGCTTTCTTT. Translating gives CASSLGPAGPEAFF.

The chain combines TRBV7-9 with TRBJ1-2; D remains ambiguous. Between the trimmed V and J ends, which lost 2 bases and 2 bases, there was a span of 9 bases. The CDR3 has 14 residues. The germline gives CDR1 SEHNR, CDR2 FQNEAQ (reference sequence). The DNA of the CDR3 is TGTGCCAGCAGCTTAATAGATTTCAACTATGGCTACACCTTC. Translating it yields CASSLIDFNYGYTF.

J is TRBJ2-1 and V is TRBV9; D is possibly TRBD1 (6 bases). V gave up 4 bases and J gave up 0 bases, with 20 bases separating them. Germline V gene lookup returns CDR1 SGDLS and CDR2 YYNGEE. The CDR3 runs 18 residues. The CDR3 region has the DNA TGTGCCAGCAGCACAAAACCCCTGGGACAAAGCTCCTACAATGAGCAGTTCTTC. Amino acids: CASSTKPLGQSSYNEQFF.

This clone was observed a single time. The chain has TRBV7-2 and TRBJ1-1; D is perhaps TRBD1 (5 bases). Trimming took 1 base from V and 5 from J, leaving 11 bases between them. The CDR3 is made up of 14 amino acids. Germline V gene data show CDR1 as SGHTA and CDR2 as FQGNSA. This CDR3 is CASSLEGLVTEAFF. The DNA for the CDR3 is TGTGCCAGCAGCTTAGAGGGGCTGGTGACTGAAGCTTTCTTT.

This chain connects TRBV6-5 to TRBJ2-5; 9 bases align to TRBD2. The CDR3 is 15 amino acids. Germline V gives CDR1 MNHEY, CDR2 SVGAGI. J gave up 5 bases and V 5 bases, and 9 bases lay outside the gene matches. The CDR3 region is CASSPEGLAWETQYF. CDR3 DNA sequence: TGTGCCAGCAGTCCTGAGGGACTAGCTTGGGAGACCCAGTACTTC.

This rearrangement joins TRBV5-6 to TRBJ1-2, with D uncertain. The CDR3 extends over 11 amino acids. Trimming took off 7 bases at V and 9 bases at J, with 13 bases between the two ends. In germline, CDR1 is SGHDT, CDR2 YYEEEE. The CDR3 protein is CASAREASYTF. In DNA form, the CDR3 reads TGTGCCAGCGCTCGGGAGGCCAGCTACACCTTC.

The genes are TRBV27 and TRBJ1-5; D unresolved. The CDR3 length is 15 residues. V was cut by 5 bases and J by 2 bases, with 13 bases left in between. Germline-derived CDR1 and CDR2 are MNHEY and SMNVEV (reference sequence). This CDR3 is CASSRVSGGNQPQHF. CDR3 DNA: TGTGCCAGCAGTCGGGTCTCGGGTGGCAATCAGCCCCAGCATTTT.

This clone was found a few times. The chain links TRBV6-5 to TRBJ1-4; no firm D call. V lost 0 bases, J lost 7 bases, and 12 bases lay in between. Per the germline V gene, CDR1 is MNHEY and CDR2 is SVGAGI. This CDR3 region has 15 residues. Written as DNA, the CDR3 is TGTGCCAGCAGTTACTCGGACCCGAGTGTTGAAAAACTGTTTTTT. It translates to CASSYSDPSVEKLFF.

This clone turned up a few times. This chain links TRBV5-1 with TRBJ1-4; no reliable D call. Trimming removed 4 bases at V and 6 bases at J, with 16 bases between. CDR3 length: 15 amino acids. Per the germline V gene, CDR1 is SGHRS and CDR2 is YFSETQ. The CDR3 coding sequence is TGCGCCAGCAGCGCCCCCCCAGGACTGCATGAAAAACTGTTTTTT. Translation: CASSAPPGLHEKLFF. The full variable domain, completed using reference TRBV5-1 and TRBJ1-4, is KAGVTQTPRYLIKTRGQQVTLSCSPISGHRSVSWYQQTPGQGLQFLFEYFSETQRNKGNFPGRFSGRQFSNSRSEMNVSTLELGDSALYLCASSAPPGLHEKLFFGSGTQLSVL.

The chain has TRBV7-6 and TRBJ2-7, with 11 bases identical to TRBD1. The CDR3 covers 14 residues. The trim removed 5 bases at V and 5 bases at J, leaving 5 bases unmatched. Germline assignment: CDR1 SGHVS and CDR2 FNYEAQ. The CDR3 coding sequence is TGTGCCAGCAGCCAGTCGGACAGGGGGCACGAGCAGTACTTC. Its protein is CASSQSDRGHEQYF.

This clone was detected only once. The rearrangement uses TRBV28 and TRBJ2-5; 8 nucleotides align to TRBD1. With V trimmed by 1 base and J by 1 base, 2 bases remained unmatched. Germline V lookup: CDR1 MDHEN, CDR2 SYDVKM. The CDR3 sequence is 15 residues long. The CDR3: CASSLLQGGQETQYF. Here the CDR3 DNA reads TGTGCCAGCAGTTTATTACAGGGGGGCCAAGAGACCCAGTACTTC.

This clone was seen once. V usage is TRBV18 and J usage is TRBJ1-2; possibly TRBD1 for D (5 bases). Germline values: CDR1 KGHSH, CDR2 LQKENI. This CDR3 region has 12 residues. The V end lost 3 bases, the J end lost 6 bases, and 8 bases lay between the germline ends. In nucleotides, the CDR3 is TGTGCCAGCTCACCGGGGGGGGATGGCTACACCTTC. This codes for CASSPGGDGYTF.